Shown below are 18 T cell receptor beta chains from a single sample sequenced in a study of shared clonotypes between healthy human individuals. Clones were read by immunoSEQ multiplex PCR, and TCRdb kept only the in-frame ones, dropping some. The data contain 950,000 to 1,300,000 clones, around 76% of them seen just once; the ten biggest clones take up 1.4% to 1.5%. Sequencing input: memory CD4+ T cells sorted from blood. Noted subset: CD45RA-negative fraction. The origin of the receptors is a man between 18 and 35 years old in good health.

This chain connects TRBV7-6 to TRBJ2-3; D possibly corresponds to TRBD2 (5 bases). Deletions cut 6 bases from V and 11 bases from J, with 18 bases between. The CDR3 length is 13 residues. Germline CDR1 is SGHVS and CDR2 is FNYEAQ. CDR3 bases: TGTGCCAGCAGTCAACTCCCGGACTTAGGGCAGTATTTT. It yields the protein CASSQLPDLGQYF.

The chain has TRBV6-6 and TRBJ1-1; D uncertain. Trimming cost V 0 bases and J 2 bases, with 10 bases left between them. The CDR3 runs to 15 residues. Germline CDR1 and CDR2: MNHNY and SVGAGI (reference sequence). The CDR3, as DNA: TGTGCCAGCAGTTACTCGCGTTTAACTAACACTGAAGCTTTCTTT. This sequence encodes CASSYSRLTNTEAFF.

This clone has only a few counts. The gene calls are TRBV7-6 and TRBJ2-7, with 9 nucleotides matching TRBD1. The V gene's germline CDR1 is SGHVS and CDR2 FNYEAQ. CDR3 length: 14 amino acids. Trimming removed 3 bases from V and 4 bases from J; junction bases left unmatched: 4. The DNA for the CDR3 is TGTGCCAGCAGCTTCCAACAGGGGGCATACGAGCAGTACTTC. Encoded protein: CASSFQQGAYEQYF.

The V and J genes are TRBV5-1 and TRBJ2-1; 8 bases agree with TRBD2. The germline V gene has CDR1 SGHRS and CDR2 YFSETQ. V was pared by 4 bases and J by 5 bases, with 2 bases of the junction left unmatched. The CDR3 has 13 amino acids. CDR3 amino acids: CASSVAGNNEQFF. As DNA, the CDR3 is TGCGCCAGCAGCGTAGCGGGGAACAATGAGCAGTTCTTC.

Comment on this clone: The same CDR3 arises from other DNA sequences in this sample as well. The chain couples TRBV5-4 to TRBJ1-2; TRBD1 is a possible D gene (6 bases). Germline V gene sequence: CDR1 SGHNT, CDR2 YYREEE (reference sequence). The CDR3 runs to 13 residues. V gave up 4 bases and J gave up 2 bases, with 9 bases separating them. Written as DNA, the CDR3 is TGTGCCAGCAGCGAAGGACAGAACTATGGCTACACCTTC. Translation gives CASSEGQNYGYTF.

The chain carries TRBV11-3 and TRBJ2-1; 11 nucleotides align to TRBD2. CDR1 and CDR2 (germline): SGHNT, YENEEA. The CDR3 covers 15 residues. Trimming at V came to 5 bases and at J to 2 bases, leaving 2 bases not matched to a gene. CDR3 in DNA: TGTGCCAGCAGCGATAGCGGGGGGGCCTACAATGAGCAGTTCTTC. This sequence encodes CASSDSGGAYNEQFF.

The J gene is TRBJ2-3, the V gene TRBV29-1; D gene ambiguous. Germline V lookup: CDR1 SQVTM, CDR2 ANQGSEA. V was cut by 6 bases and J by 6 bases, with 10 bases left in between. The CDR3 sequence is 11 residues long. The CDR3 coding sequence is TGCAGCGTGGAAACCTTGGATACGCAGTATTTT. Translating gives CSVETLDTQYF.

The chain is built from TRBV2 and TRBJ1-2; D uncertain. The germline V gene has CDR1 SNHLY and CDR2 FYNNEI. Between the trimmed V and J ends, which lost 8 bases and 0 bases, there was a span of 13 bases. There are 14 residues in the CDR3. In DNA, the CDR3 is TGTGCCAGCCAAACCTCGGGAGCTAACTATGGCTACACCTTC. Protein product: CASQTSGANYGYTF.

The CDR3 spells CASTDRTGKKNIQYF. The CDR3 DNA reads as TGTGCCAGCACCGACAGGACAGGAAAGAAAAACATTCAGTACTTC. The chain combines TRBV6-6 with TRBJ2-4; TRBD1 aligns across 7 bases. The trim removed 7 bases at V and 4 bases at J, leaving 10 bases unmatched. This CDR3 is built from 15 residues. Germline V gives CDR1 MNHNY, CDR2 SVGAGI (reference sequence).

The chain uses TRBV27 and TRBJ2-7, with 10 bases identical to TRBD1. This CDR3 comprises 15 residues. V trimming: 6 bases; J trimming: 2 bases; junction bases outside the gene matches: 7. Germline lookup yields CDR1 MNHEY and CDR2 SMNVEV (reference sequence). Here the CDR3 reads CASRMAGQGTYEQYF. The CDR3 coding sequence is TGTGCCAGCAGAATGGCGGGACAGGGGACCTACGAGCAGTACTTC.

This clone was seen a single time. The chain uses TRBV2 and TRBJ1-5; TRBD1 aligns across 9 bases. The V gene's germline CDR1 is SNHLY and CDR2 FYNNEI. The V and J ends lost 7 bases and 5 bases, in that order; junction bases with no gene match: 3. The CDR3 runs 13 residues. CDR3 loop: CASTRQGDQPQHF. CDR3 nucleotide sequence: TGTGCCAGCACCCGACAGGGGGATCAGCCCCAGCATTTT.

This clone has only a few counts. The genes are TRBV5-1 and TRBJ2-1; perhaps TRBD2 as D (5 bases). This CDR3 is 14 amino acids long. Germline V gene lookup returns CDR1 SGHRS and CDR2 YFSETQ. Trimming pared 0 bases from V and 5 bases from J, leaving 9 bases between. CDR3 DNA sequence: TGCGCCAGCAGCTTGGCTGGACTCCACAATGAGCAGTTCTTC. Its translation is CASSLAGLHNEQFF.

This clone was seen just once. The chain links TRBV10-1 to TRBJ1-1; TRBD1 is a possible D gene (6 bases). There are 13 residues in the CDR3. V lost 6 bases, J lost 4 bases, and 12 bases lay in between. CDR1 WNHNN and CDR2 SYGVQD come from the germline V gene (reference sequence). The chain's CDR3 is CASSQGLGTEAFF. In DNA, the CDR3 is TGCGCCAGCAGCCAGGGGCTCGGCACTGAAGCTTTCTTT.

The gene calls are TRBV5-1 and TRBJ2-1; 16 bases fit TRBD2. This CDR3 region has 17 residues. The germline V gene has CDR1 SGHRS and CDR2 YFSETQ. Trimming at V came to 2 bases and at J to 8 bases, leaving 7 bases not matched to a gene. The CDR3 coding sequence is TGCGCCAGCAGCTTTGTTTCCGGGACTAGCGGGAGGGATGAGCAGTTCTTC. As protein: CASSFVSGTSGRDEQFF.

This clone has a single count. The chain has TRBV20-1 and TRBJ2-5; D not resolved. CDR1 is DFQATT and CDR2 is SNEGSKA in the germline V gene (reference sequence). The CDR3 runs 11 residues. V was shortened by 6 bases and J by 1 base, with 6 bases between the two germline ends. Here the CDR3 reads CSAESQETQYF. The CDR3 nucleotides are TGCAGTGCCGAGTCCCAAGAGACCCAGTACTTC.

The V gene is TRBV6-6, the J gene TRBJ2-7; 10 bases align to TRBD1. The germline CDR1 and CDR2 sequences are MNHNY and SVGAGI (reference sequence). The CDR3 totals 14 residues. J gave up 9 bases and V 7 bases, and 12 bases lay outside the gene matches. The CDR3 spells CASIPSGTGALQYF. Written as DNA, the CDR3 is TGTGCCAGCATCCCTTCCGGGACAGGGGCCCTGCAGTACTTC.

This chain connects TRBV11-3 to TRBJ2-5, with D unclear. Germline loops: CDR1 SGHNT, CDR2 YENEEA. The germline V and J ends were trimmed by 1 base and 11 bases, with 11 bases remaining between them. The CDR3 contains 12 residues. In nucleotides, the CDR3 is TGTGCCAGCAGCTTAGGACCTCTAGAGCAGTACTTC. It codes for CASSLGPLEQYF. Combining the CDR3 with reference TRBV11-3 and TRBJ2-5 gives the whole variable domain EAGVVQSPRYKIIEKKQPVAFWCNPISGHNTLYWYLQNLGQGPELLIRYENEEAVDDSQLPKDRFSAERLKGVDSTLKIQPAELGDSAVYLCASSLGPLEQYFGPGTRLLVL.

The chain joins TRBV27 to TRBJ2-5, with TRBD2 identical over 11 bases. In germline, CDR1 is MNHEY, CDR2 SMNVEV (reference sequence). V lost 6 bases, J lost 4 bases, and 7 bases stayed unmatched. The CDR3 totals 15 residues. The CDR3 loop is CASRDSGGARETQYF. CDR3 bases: TGTGCCAGCAGAGATAGCGGGGGGGCCAGAGAGACCCAGTACTTC.